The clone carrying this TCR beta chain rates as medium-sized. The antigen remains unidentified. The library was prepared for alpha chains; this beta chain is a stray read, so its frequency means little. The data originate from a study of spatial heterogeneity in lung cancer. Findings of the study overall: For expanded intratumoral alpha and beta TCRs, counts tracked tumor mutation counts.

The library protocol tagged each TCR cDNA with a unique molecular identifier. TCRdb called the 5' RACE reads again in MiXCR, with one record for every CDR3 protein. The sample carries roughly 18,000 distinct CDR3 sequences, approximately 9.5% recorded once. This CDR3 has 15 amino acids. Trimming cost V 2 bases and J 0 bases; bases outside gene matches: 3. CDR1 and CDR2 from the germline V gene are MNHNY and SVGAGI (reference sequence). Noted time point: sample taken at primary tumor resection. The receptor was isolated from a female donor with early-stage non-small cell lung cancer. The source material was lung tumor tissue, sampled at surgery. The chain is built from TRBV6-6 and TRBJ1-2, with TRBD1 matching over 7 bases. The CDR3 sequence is CASSYGTVANYGYTF. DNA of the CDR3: TGTGCCAGCAGTTACGGGACAGTAGCTAACTATGGCTACACCTTC.